The 30 T cell receptor beta chains in this list originate from one sample, sequenced in a study of T cells in Graves' hyperthyroidism and ophthalmopathy. RNA transcripts gave rise to amplified TCR beta CDR3 regions. When the TCR CDR3 underwent first-round RT-PCR, the HTBI primer set was used. TCRdb ran MiXCR on the multiplex PCR reads and lists one entry per CDR3 protein. The sample has around 700,000 distinct CDR3 sequences; about 17% are singletons. The sequencing sample was made of blood. The source is a woman in her forties or fifties with Graves' hyperthyroidism that later progressed to Graves' ophthalmopathy.

V is TRBV6-2 or TRBV6-3 and J is TRBJ2-4, with TRBD1 matching 8 bases. Germline values: CDR1 MNHEY, CDR2 SVGEGT. V dropped 7 bases and J dropped 3; count of bases not matched to a gene: 8. This CDR3 has 15 amino acids. This CDR3 reads CASTEDRVIKNIQYF. The CDR3 DNA follows: TGTGCCAGCACCGAGGACAGGGTTATCAAAAACATTCAGTACTTC.

The chain couples TRBV5-1 to TRBJ1-4, with D uncertain. The germline gives CDR1 SGHRS, CDR2 YFSETQ. Trimming took 0 bases from V and 5 from J, leaving 8 bases between them. The CDR3 extends over 14 amino acids. The chain's CDR3 is CASSLEQLNEKLFF. CDR3 sequence (DNA): TGCGCCAGCAGCTTGGAACAGCTGAATGAAAAACTGTTTTTT.

There are many counts of this clonotype. This chain joins TRBV12-3 or TRBV12-4 and TRBJ1-5; weak D call: TRBD1 (6 bases). V shed 2 bases and J shed 5 bases, with 10 bases lying between them. The CDR3 runs 14 residues. CDR3 region: CASSLTGADQPQHF. The CDR3 nucleotides read TGTGCCAGCAGTTTAACGGGGGCTGATCAGCCCCAGCATTTT.

This clonotype was found many times. This chain joins TRBV5-1 and TRBJ1-5, with unresolved D. Germline values: CDR1 SGHRS, CDR2 YFSETQ. The V and J ends lost 1 base and 9 bases respectively, with 11 bases between them. This CDR3 is 13 amino acids long. DNA of the CDR3: TGCGCCAGCAGCTTGTACAGTGCAGGGCCCCAGCATTTT. Translated: CASSLYSAGPQHF.

The rearrangement uses TRBV27 and TRBJ1-2, with a tentative D call TRBD1 (5 bases). Trimming pared 3 bases from V and 6 bases from J, leaving 11 bases between. The germline V gene has CDR1 MNHEY and CDR2 SMNVEV (reference sequence). CDR3 size: 13 residues. The CDR3 protein is CASSFVGEDGYTF. Here the CDR3 DNA reads TGTGCCAGCAGTTTTGTGGGGGAGGATGGCTACACCTTC.

This clonotype has more than one count but fewer than ten. The chain is built from TRBV11-2 and TRBJ1-5, with 7 bases matching TRBD1. There are 14 residues in the CDR3. The V segment lost 2 bases and the J segment 4 bases; nucleotides outside the gene matches: 2. Germline V gene data show CDR1 as SGHAT and CDR2 as FQNNGV. Here the CDR3 reads CASSLPGQNQPQHF. DNA of the CDR3: TGTGCCAGCAGCTTACCGGGACAGAATCAGCCCCAGCATTTT.

This clonotype has a handful of counts. J is TRBJ2-2 and V is TRBV9; a possible D gene is TRBD1 (7 bases). V was shortened by 0 bases and J by 4 bases, with 16 bases between the two germline ends. Germline assignment: CDR1 SGDLS and CDR2 YYNGEE. The CDR3 extends over 17 amino acids. CDR3 bases: TGTGCCAGCAGCGTAGAGGGGGCACTAGCTCCCACCGGGGAGCTGTTTTTT. Residues: CASSVEGALAPTGELFF.

The CDR3 nucleotides read TGTGCCTGGAGTGTACTTTCTCCATATAGCAATCAGCCCCAGCATTTT. Translated, it gives CAWSVLSPYSNQPQHF. This chain uses TRBV30 with TRBJ1-5; D gene unclear. Germline CDR1 reads GTSNPN; CDR2 reads SVGIG (reference sequence). The V end lost 0 bases, the J end lost 0 bases, and 12 bases lay between the germline ends. This CDR3 comprises 16 residues. The whole variable domain, filled in from reference TRBV30 and TRBJ1-5, reads SQTIHQWPATLVQPVGSPLSLECTVEGTSNPNLYWYRQAAGRGLQLLFYSVGIGQISSEVPQNLSASRPQDRQFILSSKKLLLSDSGFYLCAWSVLSPYSNQPQHFGDGTRLSIL.

The CDR3 region is CASDRGWGPQHF. The CDR3 DNA follows: TGTGCCAGCGACCGGGGGTGGGGACCCCAGCATTTT. This sequence joins TRBV6-2 or TRBV6-3 and TRBJ1-5; maybe TRBD1 (5 bases). The CDR3 is 12 residues long. Germline lookup yields CDR1 MNHEY and CDR2 SVGEGT. The germline V and J ends were trimmed by 8 bases and 10 bases, with 15 bases remaining between them.

This clonotype was seen at least ten times. The J gene is TRBJ2-2, the V gene TRBV3-1; the match to TRBD2 covers 7 bases. The trim removed 6 bases at V and 1 base at J, leaving 8 bases unmatched. The length of the CDR3 is 16 residues. Looked up from germline, CDR1 is LGHDT and CDR2 is YNNKEL (reference sequence). The CDR3 loop is CASRPAGTKNTGELFF. For the CDR3, the DNA is TGTGCCAGCAGACCTGCCGGGACTAAGAACACCGGGGAGCTGTTTTTT.

This clonotype was counted ten times or more. The gene calls are TRBV2 and TRBJ2-5; 12 bases map to TRBD2. The CDR3 loop spans 17 amino acids. CDR1 and CDR2 from the germline V gene are SNHLY and FYNNEI. The V gene end was trimmed by 6 bases and the J gene end by 2 bases; junction bases not matched to a gene: 10. The CDR3 DNA reads TGTGCCAGCAGCCACCTAGCGGGGGGGACGATGCAAGAGACCCAGTACTTC. The encoded protein is CASSHLAGGTMQETQYF.

This chain uses TRBV4-1 with TRBJ2-5; no clear D. V lost 4 bases, J lost 4 bases, and 10 bases lay in between. Germline V gives CDR1 MGHRA, CDR2 YSYEKL. The CDR3 loop spans 13 amino acids. The CDR3 region has the DNA TGCGCCAGCAGCCTCACATCTCGAGAGACCCAGTACTTC. Translation gives CASSLTSRETQYF.

The chain links TRBV11-2 to TRBJ1-2; D ambiguous. This CDR3 comprises 13 residues. The V gene lost 5 bases and the J gene lost 7 bases, with 14 bases spanning the gap. CDR1 is SGHAT, CDR2 FQNNGV, per germline. The CDR3 DNA follows: TGTGCCAGCAGCCCCCGTGCCTTATCTGGCTACACCTTC. Translating gives CASSPRALSGYTF.

This clonotype was recorded many times. The chain employs TRBV12-3 or TRBV12-4 and TRBJ1-5, with D unclear. This CDR3 has 13 residues. The V end lost 7 bases, the J end lost 6 bases, and 13 bases lay between the germline ends. The CDR3 DNA reads as TGTGCCAGCAATTCCCTTCGCGGTCAGCCCCAGCATTTT. Its translation: CASNSLRGQPQHF.

There are a few counts of this clonotype. The chain employs TRBV6-1 and TRBJ1-2, with 7 bases that match TRBD1. The V gene end was trimmed by 5 bases and the J gene end by 6 bases; junction bases not matched to a gene: 12. The CDR3 loop spans 15 amino acids. The germline V gene encodes CDR1 MNHNS and CDR2 SASEGT. Here the CDR3 reads CASSTPTGIDDGYTF. In DNA form, the CDR3 reads TGTGCCAGCAGTACCCCGACAGGGATAGATGATGGCTACACCTTC.

V gene TRBV27 combines with J gene TRBJ1-2; D unclear. This CDR3 region has 12 residues. Germline V gene sequence: CDR1 MNHEY, CDR2 SMNVEV (reference sequence). V gave up 6 bases and J gave up 5 bases, with 10 bases separating them. CDR3 coding DNA: TGTGCCAGCAGCGCGGACCTATATGGCTACACCTTC. It translates to CASSADLYGYTF.

This clonotype turned up a few times. The rearrangement links TRBV10-2 to TRBJ1-1; a possible D gene is TRBD1 (5 bases). Trimming took off 3 bases at V and 4 bases at J, with 9 bases between the two ends. The CDR3 loop spans 13 amino acids. Germline V gene lookup returns CDR1 WSHSY and CDR2 SAAADI. CDR3 loop: CASSDQRGTEAFF. CDR3 in DNA: TGCGCCAGCAGTGACCAAAGGGGCACTGAAGCTTTCTTT.

This clonotype was counted only a few times. The chain combines TRBV19 with TRBJ2-1; 14 bases align to TRBD2. V dropped 5 bases and J dropped 0; count of bases not matched to a gene: 3. The CDR3 runs 17 residues. CDR1 is LNHDA, CDR2 SQIVND, per germline (reference sequence). The CDR3 DNA follows: TGTGCCAGTAGTGGGACTAGCGGGGGCGACTCCTACAATGAGCAGTTCTTC. The encoded protein is CASSGTSGGDSYNEQFF.

CDR3 bases: TGTGCCAGCGCAACGGCCACAGGGGCCCAGGCTTTCTTT. Translating gives CASATATGAQAFF. The chain recombines TRBV6-2 or TRBV6-3 with TRBJ1-1; 7 nucleotides match TRBD1. The CDR3 is 13 amino acids. Trimming at V came to 8 bases and at J to 11 bases, leaving 14 bases not matched to a gene. Looked up from germline, CDR1 is MNHEY and CDR2 is SVGEGT.

Many counts were recorded for this clonotype. The junction shows a germline mismatch at one end, possibly a read error. The chain joins TRBV11-2 to TRBJ1-2, with unresolved D. Germline assignment: CDR1 SGHAT and CDR2 FQNNGV. The CDR3 spans 18 residues. The CDR3 nucleotides are TGTGCCAGCAGCCTAGAACTATACCTGGGGAGCGCTAACTATGGCTACACCTTC. This translates into CASSLELYLGSANYGYTF.

This chain connects TRBV2 to TRBJ1-2; D is possibly TRBD1 (6 bases). Germline CDR1 reads SNHLY; CDR2 reads FYNNEI. This CDR3 is 13 amino acids long. Trimming took off 6 bases at V and 7 bases at J, with 15 bases between the two ends. The CDR3 here is CASSHPGESGYTF. CDR3 sequence (DNA): TGTGCCAGCAGCCACCCAGGGGAGTCTGGCTACACCTTC.

CDR3 DNA: TGTGCCAGCAGTAGGGACAGGGTGAATGAGCAGTTCTTC. Its translation: CASSRDRVNEQFF. The chain carries TRBV2 and TRBJ2-1; 9 bases fit TRBD1. The CDR3 covers 13 residues. Germline V lookup: CDR1 SNHLY, CDR2 FYNNEI. V gave up 5 bases and J gave up 7 bases; unmatched junction bases: 3.

This chain links TRBV18 with TRBJ2-7; TRBD1 aligns across 9 bases. The germline V gene encodes CDR1 KGHSH and CDR2 LQKENI. The CDR3 has 15 amino acids. With 7 bases clipped from V and 6 bases from J, the junction kept 13 bases outside the gene matches. CDR3 nucleotides: TGTGCCAGCTGCAGTTCGGGACAGGGACTATGCGAGCAGTACTTC. The encoded protein is CASCSSGQGLCEQYF.

The chain combines TRBV6-1 with TRBJ1-2; no clear D. There are 12 residues in the CDR3. Germline V gene data show CDR1 as MNHNS and CDR2 as SASEGT. V was cut by 5 bases and J by 6 bases, with 10 bases left in between. The CDR3 loop reads CASSPWSDGYTF. CDR3 nucleotide sequence: TGTGCCAGCAGTCCCTGGTCTGATGGCTACACCTTC.

A few counts support this clonotype. The chain uses TRBV7-6 and TRBJ2-7, with D tentatively TRBD1 (5 bases). From germline, CDR1 is SGHVS and CDR2 FNYEAQ. The CDR3 consists of 14 residues. V was cut by 2 bases and J by 3 bases, with 11 bases left in between. CDR3 loop: CASSLSRQFYEQYF. In DNA form, the CDR3 reads TGTGCCAGCAGCTTAAGTAGACAGTTCTACGAGCAGTACTTC.

The CDR3 DNA sequence: TGTGCCAGCAGTTCACCGGGACAGGGGAGTTTTACTGAAGCTTTCTTT. Encoded protein: CASSSPGQGSFTEAFF. The V and J genes are TRBV27 and TRBJ1-1, with 10 bases lining up with TRBD1. The ends lost 4 bases at V and 5 bases at J; junction bases unmatched: 10. The CDR3 runs to 16 residues. The germline V gene encodes CDR1 MNHEY and CDR2 SMNVEV (reference sequence).

The gene calls are TRBV27 and TRBJ1-5; the match to TRBD1 covers 7 bases. Germline trimming cut 6 bases from V and 5 bases from J; bases unmatched to any gene: 4. The CDR3 consists of 13 residues. Germline CDR1 MNHEY, CDR2 SMNVEV (reference sequence). The CDR3 is CASRGTEYQPQHF. The DNA of the CDR3 is TGTGCCAGCAGAGGGACAGAGTATCAGCCCCAGCATTTT.

This clonotype appeared many times. This sequence joins TRBV30 and TRBJ1-1; D is uncertain. Germline lookup yields CDR1 GTSNPN and CDR2 SVGIG (reference sequence). V was shortened by 5 bases and J by 0 bases, with 10 bases between the two germline ends. The CDR3 sequence is 13 residues long. DNA for the CDR3: TGTGCCTGGGAACTGATCATGAACACTGAAGCTTTCTTT. Translation gives CAWELIMNTEAFF.

This clonotype was observed at least ten times. CDR3 sequence (DNA): TGCGCCAGCAGCTCGACAGCTTCAAACACCGGGGAGCTGTTTTTT. The encoded protein is CASSSTASNTGELFF. The J gene is TRBJ2-2, the V gene TRBV5-1; weak D call: TRBD1 (5 bases). This CDR3 has 15 amino acids. V lost 3 bases and J 2 bases, leaving 11 bases between the germline ends. The V gene's germline CDR1 is SGHRS and CDR2 YFSETQ.

This clonotype appeared many times. The rearrangement links TRBV11-2 to TRBJ2-7, with 10 bases fitting TRBD2. The CDR3 has 15 amino acids. CDR1 and CDR2 (germline): SGHAT, FQNNGV. The V gene end was trimmed by 5 bases and the J gene end by 4 bases; junction bases not matched to a gene: 8. This CDR3 reads CASSLGTSVMYEQYF. CDR3 nucleotides: TGTGCCAGCAGCCTCGGGACTAGCGTAATGTACGAGCAGTACTTC.